A single sample gave rise to the 8 T cell receptor beta chains below, sequenced in a study of cytomegalovirus exposure and HLA in healthy donors. PCR primers comprised 60 Vbeta and 13 Jbeta primers. Clones were sequenced by immunoSEQ multiplex PCR, and TCRdb holds only the in-frame ones, with some missing. The table includes roughly 150,000 clones, approximately 88% detected once. The sequencing input was PBMCs. The receptors were sampled from a boy aged 2-15 years in good health and CMV-seronegative.

V and J are TRBV28 and TRBJ2-7; the D gene is possibly TRBD2 (6 bases). Trimming stripped 5 bases from V and 2 bases from J, with 19 bases between. Germline V lookup: CDR1 MDHEN, CDR2 SYDVKM. The CDR3 spans 16 residues. CDR3 nucleotide sequence: TGTGCCAGCAGTCCTATTACCGGGACTGCTACCTACGAGCAGTACTTC. It yields the protein CASSPITGTATYEQYF.

The chain links TRBV9 to TRBJ1-1; 8 nucleotides agree with TRBD1. V gave up 2 bases and J gave up 4 bases; unmatched junction bases: 7. The CDR3 consists of 15 residues. CDR1 is SGDLS and CDR2 is YYNGEE in the germline V gene. The CDR3 loop is CASSVQGAGLTEAFF. The CDR3, as DNA: TGTGCCAGCAGCGTTCAGGGGGCAGGGCTCACTGAAGCTTTCTTT.

The chain carries TRBV9 and TRBJ2-1, with 12 bases matching TRBD2. V lost 3 bases and J lost 5; bases outside the gene matches: 0. Germline CDR1 and CDR2: SGDLS and YYNGEE. The CDR3 loop spans 14 amino acids. The CDR3 loop is CASSGTSGNNEQFF. CDR3 in DNA: TGTGCCAGCAGCGGGACTAGCGGGAACAATGAGCAGTTCTTC.

The genes are TRBV19 and TRBJ2-7; 9 nucleotides line up with TRBD2. This CDR3 region has 16 residues. With V trimmed by 5 bases and J by 0 bases, 8 bases remained unmatched. Germline-derived CDR1 and CDR2 are LNHDA and SQIVND (reference sequence). The DNA for the CDR3 is TGTGCCAGTAGTGTCCTACTAGCGGGCTACTCCTACGAGCAGTACTTC. Translating it yields CASSVLLAGYSYEQYF.

The chain links TRBV7-6 to TRBJ2-1; 10 bases are a match to TRBD2. The length of the CDR3 is 17 residues. The V and J ends lost 4 bases and 4 bases, in that order; junction bases with no gene match: 10. Germline CDR1 and CDR2: SGHVS and FNYEAQ. The CDR3 DNA sequence: TGTGCCAGCAGCTCCCCGGCTAGCGGGAGTGCTTACAATGAGCAGTTCTTC. Its translation is CASSSPASGSAYNEQFF.

V gene TRBV4-2 combines with J gene TRBJ2-1, with 11 bases fitting TRBD2. The germline V gene has CDR1 LGHNA and CDR2 YNFKEQ. J lost 8 bases, V lost 4 bases, and 13 bases had no gene match. The CDR3 consists of 17 residues. CDR3 DNA sequence: TGTGCCAGCAGCCCCGGGACTAGCGGATCCTCCGGGGATGAGCAGTTCTTC. Translated: CASSPGTSGSSGDEQFF.

The chain couples TRBV18 to TRBJ1-4, with no clear D. Germline values: CDR1 KGHSH, CDR2 LQKENI. V was trimmed by 2 bases and J by 3 bases, leaving 7 bases between them. The CDR3 has 14 amino acids. For the CDR3, the DNA is TGTGCCAGCTCACCAAGGGAGGCTAATGAAAAACTGTTTTTT. Its protein is CASSPREANEKLFF. Together with reference TRBV18 and TRBJ1-4, the CDR3 gives the full variable domain: NAGVMQNPRHLVRRRGQEARLRCSPMKGHSHVYWYRQLPEEGLKFMVYLQKENIIDESGMPKERFSAEFPKEGPSILRIQQVVRGDSAAYFCASSPREANEKLFFGSGTQLSVL.

This chain connects TRBV7-2 to TRBJ2-1; D may be TRBD1 (5 bases). Trimming stripped 5 bases from V and 4 bases from J, with 18 bases between. This CDR3 contains 16 residues. Germline assignment: CDR1 SGHTA and CDR2 FQGNSA. This CDR3 reads CASSPMGLVPYNEQFF. CDR3 in DNA: TGTGCCAGCAGCCCCATGGGGCTAGTGCCTTACAATGAGCAGTTCTTC.